The T cell receptor beta chain described here comes from a study of shared clonotypes between healthy human individuals. This CDR3 region has 15 residues. Germline CDR1 and CDR2: SGHTA and FQGNSA. Trimming at V came to 3 bases and at J to 6 bases, leaving 9 bases not matched to a gene. Assay: immunoSEQ multiplex PCR; the TCRdb copy retains only in-frame clones and omits some. This sample has over 1.5 million clones; 95% to 99% occur once, and the top ten carry approximately 0.45%. This clone is a singleton in its sample. Its antigen is undetermined. Points from the study as a whole: Generally, naive subsets came out with larger estimated richness than memory subsets. In several donors, approximately 5% of naive CD4 clonotypes appeared in common. The small donor group covered limited genetic and exposure diversity.

Sequencing was performed on naive CD4+ T cells sorted from blood. Subset indicated: CD45RA+ positively selected. The receptor was isolated from a man between 25 and 39 years old in good health. The rearrangement joins TRBV7-2 to TRBJ2-3; TRBD2 matches 7 bases. CDR3: CASSLGGIGGDTQYF. The CDR3 nucleotides are TGTGCCAGCAGCTTGGGAGGGATCGGTGGTGATACGCAGTATTTT.